This T cell receptor beta chain was identified during a study of blood T cell repertoires in COVID-19. CDR3 length: 16 amino acids. V lost 3 bases to trimming and J lost 9 bases, with 19 bases between them. The V gene's germline CDR1 is SGHDT and CDR2 YYEEEE. This clone has more than one count but fewer than ten. Libraries were prepared by immunoSEQ multiplex PCR; TCRdb keeps only in-frame clonotypes and omits some of them. This table has under 200,000 clones, roughly 83% appearing once. What was sequenced was PBMCs or T cells enriched from blood (not recorded which). The receptor was isolated from a middle-aged man with acute COVID-19. The chain couples TRBV5-6 to TRBJ1-6; TRBD1 is a possible D gene (6 bases). The DNA for the CDR3 is TGTGCCAGCAGCTCATTCAGGAACAGGGTGACTTCACCCCTCCACTTT. Its translation: CASSSFRNRVTSPLHF.